The entry that follows covers one T cell receptor (beta chain) sequence. Its antigen is undetermined. Primers used in a second PCR of roughly 6 to 11 cycles were a sample-barcoded 5' primer and a J-beta primer mix. TCRdb ran MiXCR on the 5' RACE reads and lists one entry per CDR3 protein. The sample has under 2 million distinct CDR3 sequences, about 31% seen once. The data stem from a study of blood T cells in healthy people across ages. Trimming pared 6 bases from V and 5 bases from J, leaving 13 bases between. The V gene's germline CDR1 is MNHEY and CDR2 SMNVEV (reference sequence). The length of the CDR3 is 13 residues. Study-level findings and limits: A strong correlation between TCR beta diversity and naive T cell percentage was seen. Estimates of diversity drawn from one million T cells were considered underestimates.

The genes are TRBV27 and TRBJ2-5, with a possible D match to TRBD1 (5 bases). This clonotype originated in a woman aged 25 to 45 in good health. Sequenced sample: blood. CDR3 sequence: CASRLSRVETQYF. For the CDR3, the DNA is TGTGCCAGCAGGCTTTCCAGGGTGGAGACCCAGTACTTC.